The T cell receptor beta chain described here comes from a study of tissue T cells after allogeneic stem cell transplantation. Assay used: immunoSEQ multiplex PCR; TCRdb lists only in-frame clones, some missing. The sample records around 2,700 clones, around 50% being singletons. Study results and caveats: Alloreactivity or antigen specificity of tissue TCRs was not determined; some clones might be host cells.

The V gene's germline CDR1 is MSHET and CDR2 SYDVDS. V gave up 6 bases and J gave up 0 bases, with 11 bases separating them. The CDR3 has 15 residues. To note about this clone: The antigen remains unidentified. These gene names are mouse names. The missing CDR3 end, 1 residue past where the read stops, is filled in from the germline J gene.

Time point of the sample: mouse harvest day 14 after allogeneic transplant. The graft held 10^6 splenic CD5+ T cells and 10^7 T-cell-depleted bone marrow cells. The chain joins TRBV29 to TRBJ1-4; possible D gene TRBD1, 5 bases. This TCR was sampled from a female BALB/c mouse given C57BL/6 T cells with graft-versus-host disease after an allogeneic hematopoietic cell transplant. Source material: lymph node tissue. The covered CDR3 bases are TGTGCTAGCAGCCCCCGACAGTTTTCCAACGAAAGATTATTT. This gives the protein CASSPRQFSNERLF. The complete CDR3 reads CASSPRQFSNERLFF.